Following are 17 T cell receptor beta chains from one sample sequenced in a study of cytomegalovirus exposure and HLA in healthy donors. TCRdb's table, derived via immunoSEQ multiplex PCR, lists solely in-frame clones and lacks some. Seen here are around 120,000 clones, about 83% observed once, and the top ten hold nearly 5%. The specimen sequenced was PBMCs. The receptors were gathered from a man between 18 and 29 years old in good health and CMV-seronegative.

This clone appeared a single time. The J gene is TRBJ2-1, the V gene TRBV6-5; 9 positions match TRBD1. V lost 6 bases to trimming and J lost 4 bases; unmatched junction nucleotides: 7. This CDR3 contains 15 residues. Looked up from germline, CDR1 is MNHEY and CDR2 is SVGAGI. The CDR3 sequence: CASRPGTGQYNEQFF. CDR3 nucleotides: TGTGCCAGCAGGCCCGGGACAGGGCAATACAATGAGCAGTTCTTC.

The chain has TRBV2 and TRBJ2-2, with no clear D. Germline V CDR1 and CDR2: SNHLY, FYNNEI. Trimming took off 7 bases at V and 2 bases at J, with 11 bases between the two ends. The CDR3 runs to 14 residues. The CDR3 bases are TGTGCCAGCAAACGCGGCCTCAACACCGGGGAGCTGTTTTTT. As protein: CASKRGLNTGELFF. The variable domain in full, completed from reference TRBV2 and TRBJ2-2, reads EPEVTQTPSHQVTQMGQEVILRCVPISNHLYFYWYRQILGQKVEFLVSFYNNEISEKSEIFDDQFSVERPDGSNFTLKIRSTKLEDSAMYFCASKRGLNTGELFFGEGSRLTVL.

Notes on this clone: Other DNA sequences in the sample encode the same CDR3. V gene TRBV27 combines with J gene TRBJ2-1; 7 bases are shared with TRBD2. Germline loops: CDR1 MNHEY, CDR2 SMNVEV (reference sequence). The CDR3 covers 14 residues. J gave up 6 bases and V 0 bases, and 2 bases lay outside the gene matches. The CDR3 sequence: CASSLSGGGNEQFF. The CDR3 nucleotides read TGTGCCAGCAGTTTATCGGGGGGGGGCAATGAGCAGTTCTTC.

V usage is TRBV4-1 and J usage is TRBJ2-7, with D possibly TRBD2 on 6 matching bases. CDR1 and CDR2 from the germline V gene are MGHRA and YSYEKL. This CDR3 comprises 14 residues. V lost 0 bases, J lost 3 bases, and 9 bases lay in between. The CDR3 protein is CASSQDVTSYEQYF. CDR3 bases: TGCGCCAGCAGCCAAGATGTGACTAGCTACGAGCAGTACTTC.

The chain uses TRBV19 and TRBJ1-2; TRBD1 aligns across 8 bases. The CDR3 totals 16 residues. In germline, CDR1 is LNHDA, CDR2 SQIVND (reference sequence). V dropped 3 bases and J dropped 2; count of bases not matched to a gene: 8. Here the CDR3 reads CASSIRTGKSNYGYTF. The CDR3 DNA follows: TGTGCCAGTAGTATTAGGACAGGGAAATCCAACTATGGCTACACCTTC.

The chain's CDR3 is CASGDRGGKNIQYF. CDR3 DNA sequence: TGTGCCAGCGGAGACAGGGGAGGCAAAAACATTCAGTACTTC. The chain joins TRBV6-5 to TRBJ2-4, with TRBD1 matching over 8 bases. Per germline, CDR1 MNHEY and CDR2 SVGAGI. The CDR3 runs 14 residues. The trim removed 8 bases at V and 3 bases at J, leaving 6 bases unmatched.

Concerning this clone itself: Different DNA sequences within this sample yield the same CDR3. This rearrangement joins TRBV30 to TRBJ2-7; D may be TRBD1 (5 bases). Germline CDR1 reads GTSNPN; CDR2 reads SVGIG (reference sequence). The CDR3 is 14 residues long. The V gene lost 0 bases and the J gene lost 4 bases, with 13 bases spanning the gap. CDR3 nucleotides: TGTGCCTGGAGTGTAGGGGCAGGGTCTTACGAGCAGTACTTC. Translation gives CAWSVGAGSYEQYF.

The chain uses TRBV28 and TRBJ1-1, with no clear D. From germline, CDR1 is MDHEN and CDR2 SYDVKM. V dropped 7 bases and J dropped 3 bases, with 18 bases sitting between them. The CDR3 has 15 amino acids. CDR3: CASTPASRGDTEAFF. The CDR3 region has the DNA TGTGCCAGCACCCCGGCATCACGGGGAGACACTGAAGCTTTCTTT.

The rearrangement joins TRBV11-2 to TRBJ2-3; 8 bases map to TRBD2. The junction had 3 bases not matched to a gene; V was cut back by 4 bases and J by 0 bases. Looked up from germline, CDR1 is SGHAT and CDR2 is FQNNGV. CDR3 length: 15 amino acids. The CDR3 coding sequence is TGTGCCAGCAGCTCAAGCGGGGGTAGCACAGATACGCAGTATTTT. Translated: CASSSSGGSTDTQYF.

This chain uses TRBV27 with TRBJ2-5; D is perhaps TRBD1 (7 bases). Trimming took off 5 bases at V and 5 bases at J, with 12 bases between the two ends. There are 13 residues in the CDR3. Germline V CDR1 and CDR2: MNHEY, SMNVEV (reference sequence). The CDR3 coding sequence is TGTGCCAGCAGTCAACCAGGGGGGGAGACCCAGTACTTC. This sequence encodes CASSQPGGETQYF.

CDR3 amino acids: CASSLGSGSQYNEQFF. The CDR3 DNA reads TGCGCCAGCAGCTTGGGTAGCGGGAGCCAGTACAATGAGCAGTTCTTC. The rearrangement uses TRBV5-1 and TRBJ2-1; 9 bases fit TRBD2. Germline values: CDR1 SGHRS, CDR2 YFSETQ. Trimming cost V 0 bases and J 4 bases; bases outside gene matches: 5. CDR3 size: 16 residues.

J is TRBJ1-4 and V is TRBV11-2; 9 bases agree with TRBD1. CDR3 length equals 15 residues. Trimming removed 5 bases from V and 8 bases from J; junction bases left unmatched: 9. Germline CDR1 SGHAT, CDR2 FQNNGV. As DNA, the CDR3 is TGTGCCAGCAGCACACAGGGGGCCATTGGAGAAAAACTGTTTTTT. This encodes CASSTQGAIGEKLFF.

Here the CDR3 reads CASSLETGMNTEAFF. The CDR3 DNA sequence: TGTGCCAGCAGCTTAGAGACAGGGATGAACACTGAAGCTTTCTTT. The genes are TRBV11-1 and TRBJ1-1; 7 nucleotides line up with TRBD1. The CDR3 covers 15 residues. With V trimmed by 1 base and J by 0 bases, 2 bases remained unmatched. Germline-derived CDR1 and CDR2 are SGHAT and FQDESV (reference sequence).

CDR3 sequence: CASRDPGQGTYEQYF. The CDR3 DNA reads TGTGCCAGCAGAGACCCGGGACAGGGGACCTACGAGCAGTACTTC. The rearrangement joins TRBV6-1 to TRBJ2-7, with TRBD1 matching 10 bases. V lost 6 bases to trimming and J lost 2 bases; unmatched junction nucleotides: 7. The CDR3 has 15 residues. Germline V lookup: CDR1 MNHNS, CDR2 SASEGT.

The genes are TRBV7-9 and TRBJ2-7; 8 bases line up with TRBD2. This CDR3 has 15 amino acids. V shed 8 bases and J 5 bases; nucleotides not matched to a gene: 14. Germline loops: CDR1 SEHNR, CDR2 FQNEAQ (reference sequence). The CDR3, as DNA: TGTGCCAGCGGATTCGGAGGCGGGAGGATAGACGAGCAGTACTTC. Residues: CASGFGGGRIDEQYF.

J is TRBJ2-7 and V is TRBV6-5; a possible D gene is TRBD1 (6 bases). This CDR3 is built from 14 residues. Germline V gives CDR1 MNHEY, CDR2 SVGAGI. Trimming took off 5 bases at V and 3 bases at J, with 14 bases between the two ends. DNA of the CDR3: TGTGCCAGCAGTAGGGGGATTAAGGGCTACGAGCAGTACTTC. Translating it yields CASSRGIKGYEQYF.

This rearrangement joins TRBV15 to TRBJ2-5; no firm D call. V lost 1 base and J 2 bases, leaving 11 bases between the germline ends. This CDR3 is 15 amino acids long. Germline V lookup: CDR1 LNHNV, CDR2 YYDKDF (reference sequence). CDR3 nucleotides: TGTGCCACCAGCAGAGTGATAGAGAGGCAAGAGACCCAGTACTTC. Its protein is CATSRVIERQETQYF.